This T cell receptor beta chain originates from a study of blood T cell repertoires in COVID-19. At the level of the study: Material from acute and convalescent COVID-19 was sourced from the United States, Italy and Spain. From T cells, B-cell-depleted T cells, or PBMCs came the material, which was cDNA or gDNA.

Clinical history reported by participants formed the basis on which cohorts were assigned. Clones were read by immunoSEQ multiplex PCR, and TCRdb kept only the in-frame ones, dropping some. In the table there are nearly 400,000 clones, 89% of which are singletons. The receptor was derived from a woman under 40 who had recovered from COVID-19. The sequencing input was PBMCs or T cells enriched from blood (not recorded which).

Here the CDR3 DNA reads TGTGCCAGCAGCAAAGCGAAAAGGGAGGGCCCCACCACAGATACGCAGTATTTT. It encodes CASSKAKREGPTTDTQYF. The rearrangement joins TRBV21-1 to TRBJ2-3; the table's D call TRBD2 went unverified against the DNA. TRBV21-1 is marked as a pseudogene. The CDR3 runs 18 residues.